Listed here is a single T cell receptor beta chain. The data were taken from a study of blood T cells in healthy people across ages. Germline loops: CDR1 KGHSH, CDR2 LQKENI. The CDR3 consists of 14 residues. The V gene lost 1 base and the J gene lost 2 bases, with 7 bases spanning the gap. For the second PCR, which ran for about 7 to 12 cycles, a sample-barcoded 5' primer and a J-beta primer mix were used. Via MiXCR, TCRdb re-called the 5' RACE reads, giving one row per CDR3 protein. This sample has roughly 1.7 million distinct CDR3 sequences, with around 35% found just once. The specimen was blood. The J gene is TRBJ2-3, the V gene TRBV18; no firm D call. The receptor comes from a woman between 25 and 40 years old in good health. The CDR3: CASSPQGYTDTQYF. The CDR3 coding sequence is TGTGCCAGCTCACCACAGGGATACACAGATACGCAGTATTTT.